This T cell receptor (beta chain) was recovered during a study of CD8+CD57+ T cells in acquired aplastic anemia. Genomic DNA served as template for TCR beta VDJ and CDR3 profiling. TCRdb re-derived calls from the reads in MiXCR, one entry per CDR3 protein. The sample lists tens of thousands of distinct CDR3 sequences, 55% to 75% seen once, with roughly 80% in the top ten. The patients chosen for sequencing had shown expansion of CD8+CD57+ cells (detected by flow cytometry). This sequence originates from a human donor with aplastic anemia. The specimen sequenced was sorted CD4+, CD8+, or CD8+CD57+ T cells (not recorded which) from PBMCs.

The CDR3 nucleotides are TGTGCCACCAGCAGGTACATATCAAAGGACACTGAAGCTTTCTTT. This gives the protein CATSRYISKDTEAFF. V usage is TRBV15 and J usage is TRBJ1-1; D is ambiguous. Between the trimmed V and J ends, which lost 3 bases and 3 bases, there was a span of 14 bases. From germline, CDR1 is LNHNV and CDR2 YYDKDF (reference sequence). The CDR3 is 15 residues long.